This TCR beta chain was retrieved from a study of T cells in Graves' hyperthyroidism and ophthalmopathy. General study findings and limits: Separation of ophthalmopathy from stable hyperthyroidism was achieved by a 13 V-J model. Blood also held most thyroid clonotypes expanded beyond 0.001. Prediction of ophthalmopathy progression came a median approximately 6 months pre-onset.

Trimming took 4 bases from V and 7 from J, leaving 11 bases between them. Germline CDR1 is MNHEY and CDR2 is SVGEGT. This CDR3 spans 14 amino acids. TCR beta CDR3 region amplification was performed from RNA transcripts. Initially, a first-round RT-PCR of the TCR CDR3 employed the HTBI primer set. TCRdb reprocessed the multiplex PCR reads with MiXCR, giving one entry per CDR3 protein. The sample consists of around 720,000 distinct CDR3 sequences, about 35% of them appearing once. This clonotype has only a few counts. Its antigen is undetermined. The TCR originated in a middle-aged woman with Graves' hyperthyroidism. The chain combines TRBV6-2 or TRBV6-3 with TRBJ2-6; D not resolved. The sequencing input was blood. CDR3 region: CASSSLLLANVLTF. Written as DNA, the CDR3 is TGTGCCAGCAGTTCACTCCTTCTAGCCAACGTCCTGACTTTC.